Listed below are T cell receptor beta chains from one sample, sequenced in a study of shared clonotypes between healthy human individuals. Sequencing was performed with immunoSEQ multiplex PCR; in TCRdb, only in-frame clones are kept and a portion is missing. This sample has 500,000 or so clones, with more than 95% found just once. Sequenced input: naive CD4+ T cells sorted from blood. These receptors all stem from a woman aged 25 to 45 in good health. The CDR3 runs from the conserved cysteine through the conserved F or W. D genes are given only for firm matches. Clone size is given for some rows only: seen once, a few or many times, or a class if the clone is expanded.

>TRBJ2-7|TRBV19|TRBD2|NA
TGTGCCAGTAGTATTATAGCGGGAGGGGCCGAGCAGTACTTC
CASSIIAGGAEQYF
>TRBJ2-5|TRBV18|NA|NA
TGTGCCAGCTCACCACTAGGGGAACAGACCCAGTACTTC
CASSPLGEQTQYF
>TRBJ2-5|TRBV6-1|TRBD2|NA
TGTGCCACGACTAGCTGGGGGGGCCAAGAGACCCAGTACTTC
CATTSWGGQETQYF
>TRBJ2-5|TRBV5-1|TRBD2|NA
TGCGCCAGCAGCTCCGATACCGGGACTAGCGGGAGAGAGCAGTACTTC
CASSSDTGTSGREQYF
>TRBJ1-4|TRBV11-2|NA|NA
TGTGCCAGCAGCTTAGGTCTAAATGAAAAACTGTTTTTT
CASSLGLNEKLFF
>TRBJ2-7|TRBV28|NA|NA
TGTGCCAGCAGTTTCAGGTCCTTTTCTACCAACTCCTACGAGCAGTACTTC
CASSFRSFSTNSYEQYF
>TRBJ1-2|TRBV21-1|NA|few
TGTGCCAGCAGCATTGTCAGCTACTATGGCTACACCTTC
CASSIVSYYGYTF
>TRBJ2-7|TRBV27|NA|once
TGTGCCAGCAGTTTATCCAGGAGACCCTACGAGCAGTACTTC
CASSLSRRPYEQYF
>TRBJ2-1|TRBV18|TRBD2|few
TGTGCCAGCTCACCCGGACTAGCGACCAACAATGAGCAGTTCTTC
CASSPGLATNNEQFF
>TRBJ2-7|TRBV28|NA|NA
TGTGCCAGCAGCGGGACCCTCGGGAACGAGCAGTACTTC
CASSGTLGNEQYF
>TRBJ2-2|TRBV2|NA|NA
TGTGCCACCTCAGGGGCGAGCACCGGGGAGCTGTTTTTT
CATSGASTGELFF
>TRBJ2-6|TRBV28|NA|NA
TGTGCCAGCAGTCATGGGGGTGAAGGGGCCAACGTCCTGACTTTC
CASSHGGEGANVLTF
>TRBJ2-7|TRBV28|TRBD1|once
TGTGCCAGCAGTCTAATCGGGACAGGGAACCACGAGCAGTACTTC
CASSLIGTGNHEQYF
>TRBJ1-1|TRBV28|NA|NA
TGTGCCAGCAGTTCCTCGACAGCGAAGAACACTGAAGCTTTCTTT
CASSSSTAKNTEAFF
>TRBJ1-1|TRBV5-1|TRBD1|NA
TGCGCCAGCAGCTCGATCACAGGGGGAGAAGCTTTCTTT
CASSSITGGEAFF
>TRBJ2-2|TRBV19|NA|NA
TGTGCCAGTAGTCCTGGAGGTGGGGCCAGGGCCCCCTCCGGGGAGCTGTTTTTT
CASSPGGGARAPSGELFF
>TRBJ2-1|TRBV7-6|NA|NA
TGTGCCAGCAGCTCGCCGACAAACAATGAGCAGTTCTTC
CASSSPTNNEQFF
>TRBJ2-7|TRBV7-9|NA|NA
TGTGCCAGCAGCTTTAGCGGTCAAAGCTACGAGCAGTACTTC
CASSFSGQSYEQYF
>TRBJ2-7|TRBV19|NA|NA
TGTGCCAGTAGAAATTCATGGGGGGCCTTTTACGAGCAGTACTTC
CASRNSWGAFYEQYF
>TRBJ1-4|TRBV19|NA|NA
TGTGCCAGTAGTCAGACAGTGCGGCCTGAAAAACTGTTTTTT
CASSQTVRPEKLFF
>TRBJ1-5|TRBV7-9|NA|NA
TGTGCCAGCAGCTTAGTGGGGCAGCCCCAGCATTTT
CASSLVGQPQHF
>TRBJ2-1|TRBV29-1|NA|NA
TGCAGCGTTGAATTCGGGGCCGGGAACAATGAGCAGTTCTTC
CSVEFGAGNNEQFF
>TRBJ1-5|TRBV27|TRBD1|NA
TGTGCCAGCAGTCTCACAGGGGATCAGCCCCAGCATTTT
CASSLTGDQPQHF
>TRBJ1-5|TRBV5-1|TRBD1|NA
TGCGCCAGCAGCTCGGGACAGGATAGCAATCAGCCCCAGCATTTT
CASSSGQDSNQPQHF
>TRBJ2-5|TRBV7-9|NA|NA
TGTGCCAGCAGGGGAAATAGCGTAGGGACCCAGTACTTC
CASRGNSVGTQYF
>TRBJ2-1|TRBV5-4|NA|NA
TGTGCCAGCACCTCCCGGGCGGGATCTAACAATGAGCAGTTCTTC
CASTSRAGSNNEQFF
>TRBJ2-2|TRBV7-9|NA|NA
TGTGCCAGCAGCTTAGCGGGCAGGGGTGGCACCGGGGAGCTGTTTTTT
CASSLAGRGGTGELFF
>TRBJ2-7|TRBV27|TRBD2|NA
TGTGCCAGCAGTTCCGGGACTAGCAGAGCATCCTACGAGCAGTACTTC
CASSSGTSRASYEQYF
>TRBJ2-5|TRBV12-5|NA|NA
TGTGCTAGTGGTTTTGGGGGCTCGGAGACCCAGTACTTC
CASGFGGSETQYF
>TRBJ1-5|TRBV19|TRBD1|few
TGTGCCAGTAGTAACCTGGGACAGTTTGATCAGCCCCAGCATTTT
CASSNLGQFDQPQHF